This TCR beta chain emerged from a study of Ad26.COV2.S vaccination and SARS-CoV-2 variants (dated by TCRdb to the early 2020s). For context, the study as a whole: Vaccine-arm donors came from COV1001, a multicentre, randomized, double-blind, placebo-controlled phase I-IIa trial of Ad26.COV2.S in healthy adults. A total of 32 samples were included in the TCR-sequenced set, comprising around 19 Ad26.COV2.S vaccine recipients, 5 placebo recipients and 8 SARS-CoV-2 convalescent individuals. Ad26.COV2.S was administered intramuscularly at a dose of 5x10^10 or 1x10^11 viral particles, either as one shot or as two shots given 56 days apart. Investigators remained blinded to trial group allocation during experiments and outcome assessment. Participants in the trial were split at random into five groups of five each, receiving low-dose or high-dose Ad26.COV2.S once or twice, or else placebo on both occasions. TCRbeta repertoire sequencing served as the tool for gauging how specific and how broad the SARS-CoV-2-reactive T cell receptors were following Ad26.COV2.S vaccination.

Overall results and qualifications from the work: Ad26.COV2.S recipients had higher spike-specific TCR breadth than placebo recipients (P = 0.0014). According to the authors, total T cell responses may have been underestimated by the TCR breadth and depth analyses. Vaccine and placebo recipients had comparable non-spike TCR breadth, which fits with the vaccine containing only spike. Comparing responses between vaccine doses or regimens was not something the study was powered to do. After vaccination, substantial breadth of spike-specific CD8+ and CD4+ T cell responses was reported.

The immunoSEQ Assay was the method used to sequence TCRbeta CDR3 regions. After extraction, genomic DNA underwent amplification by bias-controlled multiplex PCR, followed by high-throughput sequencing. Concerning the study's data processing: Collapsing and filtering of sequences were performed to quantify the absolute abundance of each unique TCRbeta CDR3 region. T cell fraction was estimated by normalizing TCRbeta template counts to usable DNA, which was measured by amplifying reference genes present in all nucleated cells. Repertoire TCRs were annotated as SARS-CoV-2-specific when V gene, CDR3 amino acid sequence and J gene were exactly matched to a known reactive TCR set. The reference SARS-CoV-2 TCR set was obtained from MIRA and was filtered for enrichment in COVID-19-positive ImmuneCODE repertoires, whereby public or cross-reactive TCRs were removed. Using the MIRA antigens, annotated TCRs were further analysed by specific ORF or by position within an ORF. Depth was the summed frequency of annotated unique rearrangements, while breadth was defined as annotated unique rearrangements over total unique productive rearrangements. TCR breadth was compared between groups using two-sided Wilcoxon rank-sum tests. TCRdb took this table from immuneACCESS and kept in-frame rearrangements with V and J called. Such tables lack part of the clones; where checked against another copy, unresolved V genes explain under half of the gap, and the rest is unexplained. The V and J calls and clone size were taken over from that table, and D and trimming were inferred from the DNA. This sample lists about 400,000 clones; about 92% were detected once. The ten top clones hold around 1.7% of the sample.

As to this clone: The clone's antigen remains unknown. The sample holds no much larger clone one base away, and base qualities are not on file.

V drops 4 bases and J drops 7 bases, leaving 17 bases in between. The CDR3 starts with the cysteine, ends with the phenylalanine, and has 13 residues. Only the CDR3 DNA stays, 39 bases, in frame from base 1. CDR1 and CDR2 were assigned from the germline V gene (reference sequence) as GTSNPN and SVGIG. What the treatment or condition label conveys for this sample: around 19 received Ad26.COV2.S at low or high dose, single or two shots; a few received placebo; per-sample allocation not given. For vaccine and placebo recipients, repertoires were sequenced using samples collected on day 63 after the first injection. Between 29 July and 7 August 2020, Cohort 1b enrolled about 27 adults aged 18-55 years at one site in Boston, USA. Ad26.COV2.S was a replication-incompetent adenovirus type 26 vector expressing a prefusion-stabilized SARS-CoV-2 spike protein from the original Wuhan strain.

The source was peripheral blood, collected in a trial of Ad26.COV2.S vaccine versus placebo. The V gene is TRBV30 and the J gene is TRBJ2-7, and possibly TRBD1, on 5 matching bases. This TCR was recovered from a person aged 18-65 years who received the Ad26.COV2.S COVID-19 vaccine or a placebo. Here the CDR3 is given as CAWTQGEVVEQYF. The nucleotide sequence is TGTGCCTGGACCCAGGGCGAGGTAGTAGAGCAGTACTTC.